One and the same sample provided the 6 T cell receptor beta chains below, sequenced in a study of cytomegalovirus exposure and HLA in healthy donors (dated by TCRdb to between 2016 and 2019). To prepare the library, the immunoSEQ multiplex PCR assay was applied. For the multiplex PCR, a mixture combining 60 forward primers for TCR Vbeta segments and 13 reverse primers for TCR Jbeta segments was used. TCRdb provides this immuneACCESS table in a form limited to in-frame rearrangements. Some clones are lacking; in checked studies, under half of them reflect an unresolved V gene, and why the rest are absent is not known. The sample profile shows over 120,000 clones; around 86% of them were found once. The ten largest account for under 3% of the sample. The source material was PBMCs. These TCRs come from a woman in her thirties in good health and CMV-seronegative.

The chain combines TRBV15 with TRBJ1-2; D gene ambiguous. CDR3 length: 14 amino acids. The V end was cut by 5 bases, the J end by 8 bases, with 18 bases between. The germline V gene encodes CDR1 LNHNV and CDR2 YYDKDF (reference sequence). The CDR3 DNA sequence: TGTGCCACCAGCTTCGGGGAGGGAAGGTGCGGCTACACCTTC. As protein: CATSFGEGRCGYTF.

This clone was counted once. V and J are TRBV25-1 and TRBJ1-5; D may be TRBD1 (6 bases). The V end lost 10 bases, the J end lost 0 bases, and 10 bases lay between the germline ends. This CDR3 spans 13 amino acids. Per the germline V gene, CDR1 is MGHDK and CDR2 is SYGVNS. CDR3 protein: CATTGISNQPQHF. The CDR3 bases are TGTGCCACTACAGGGATTAGCAATCAGCCCCAGCATTTT.

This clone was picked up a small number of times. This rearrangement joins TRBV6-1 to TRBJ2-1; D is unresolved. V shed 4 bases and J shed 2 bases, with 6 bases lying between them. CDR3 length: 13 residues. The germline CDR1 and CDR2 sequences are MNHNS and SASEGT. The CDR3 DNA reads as TGTGCCAGCAGTGGAGAACCCTACAATGAGCAGTTCTTC. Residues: CASSGEPYNEQFF.

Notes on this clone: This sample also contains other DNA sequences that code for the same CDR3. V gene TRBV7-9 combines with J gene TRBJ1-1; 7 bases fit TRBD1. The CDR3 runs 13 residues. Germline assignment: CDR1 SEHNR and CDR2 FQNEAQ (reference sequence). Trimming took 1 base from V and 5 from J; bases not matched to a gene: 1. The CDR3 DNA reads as TGTGCCAGCAGCTTAGACAGGGGAACTGAAGCTTTCTTT. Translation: CASSLDRGTEAFF.

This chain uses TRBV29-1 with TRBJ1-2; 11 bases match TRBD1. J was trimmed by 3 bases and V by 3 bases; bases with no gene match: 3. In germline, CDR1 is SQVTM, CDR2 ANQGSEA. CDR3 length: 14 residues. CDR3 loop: CSVDGQGAYYGYTF. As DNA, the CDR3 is TGCAGCGTTGATGGACAGGGGGCCTACTATGGCTACACCTTC.

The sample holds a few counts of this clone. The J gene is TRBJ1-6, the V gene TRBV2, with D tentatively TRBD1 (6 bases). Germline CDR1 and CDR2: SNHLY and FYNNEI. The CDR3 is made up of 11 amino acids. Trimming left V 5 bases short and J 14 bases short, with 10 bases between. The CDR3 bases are TGTGCCAGCAGTCAGGGGCTTACCCTCCACTTT. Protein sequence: CASSQGLTLHF.